These 8 T cell receptor beta chains were sequenced from one sample in a study of T cells in localized non-small cell lung cancer (dated by TCRdb to 2018 to 2021). The library was made by the immunoSEQ multiplex PCR assay. As stored in TCRdb, this immuneACCESS dataset retains in-frame rearrangements with V and J assigned. A fraction of the clones does not appear; measured against another copy, unresolved V genes explain less than half of the discrepancy, and the remainder lacks a known reason. The sample records roughly 30,000 clones, roughly 80% of which are singletons. Of the sample, roughly 5.5% is held by the ten largest clones. Sequenced here: peripheral blood mononuclear cells, sampled before any cancer treatment. The receptors originated from a man aged 40-75 years with stage III lung adenocarcinoma.

The V and J genes are TRBV2 and TRBJ1-5; 10 bases map to TRBD1. Unmatched junction bases numbered 3, after V lost 5 bases and J lost 5 bases. CDR3 length: 14 residues. Germline CDR1 reads SNHLY; CDR2 reads FYNNEI. This chain's CDR3 is CASSTDRGHQPQHF. The CDR3 coding sequence is TGTGCCAGCAGTACAGACAGGGGGCATCAGCCCCAGCATTTT.

The chain combines TRBV28 with TRBJ1-4; no reliable D call. Germline CDR1 and CDR2: MDHEN and SYDVKM. The CDR3 has 15 amino acids. V was shortened by 6 bases and J by 0 bases, with 11 bases between the two germline ends. The CDR3 loop is CASRPPGPTNEKLFF. The CDR3 DNA sequence: TGTGCCAGCAGGCCCCCGGGTCCAACTAATGAAAAACTGTTTTTT.

The chain uses TRBV11-2 and TRBJ2-7; D remains unclear. Germline assignment: CDR1 SGHAT and CDR2 FQNNGV. V was shortened by 3 bases and J by 4 bases, with 4 bases between the two germline ends. The CDR3 spans 11 residues. The CDR3 DNA reads TGTGCCAGCAGCTTCATGTACGAGCAGTACGTC. Residues: CASSFMYEQYV.

The rearrangement uses TRBV12-5 and TRBJ2-6; the match to TRBD1 covers 7 bases. The CDR3 runs 15 residues. The V gene end was trimmed by 5 bases and the J gene end by 4 bases; junction bases not matched to a gene: 5. The V gene's germline CDR1 is LGHNT and CDR2 FRNRAP. In DNA form, the CDR3 reads TGTGCTAGTGGTGGGGGACAGCCCGGGGCCAACGTCCTGACTTTC. This gives the protein CASGGGQPGANVLTF. Using reference TRBV12-5 and TRBJ2-6 for the parts outside the CDR3, the full variable domain is DARVTQTPRHKVTEMGQEVTMRCQPILGHNTVFWYRQTMMQGLELLAYFRNRAPLDDSGMPKDRFSAEMPDATLATLKIQPSEPRDSAVYFCASGGGQPGANVLTFGAGSRLTVL.

This clone was picked up one time. The chain joins TRBV5-1 to TRBJ2-7; TRBD1 agrees at 8 bases. The CDR3 contains 15 residues. Looked up from germline, CDR1 is SGHRS and CDR2 is YFSETQ. V was clipped by 1 base and J by 0 bases; unmatched bases: 3. CDR3 coding DNA: TGCGCCAGCAGCTTGACAGGGGGAGTCTCCTACGAGCAGTACTTC. It is translated as CASSLTGGVSYEQYF.

V gene TRBV14 combines with J gene TRBJ2-2, with no clear D. Trimming took off 4 bases at V and 4 bases at J, with 7 bases between the two ends. The germline gives CDR1 SGHDN, CDR2 FVKESK. This CDR3 is built from 13 residues. The CDR3 DNA is TGTGCCAGCAGCCCGATTACCACCGGGGAGCTGTTTTTT. Its translation is CASSPITTGELFF.

The V call is TRBV6-6, the J call TRBJ1-5; no clear D. This CDR3 spans 13 amino acids. Germline V gene data show CDR1 as MNHNY and CDR2 as SVGAGI (reference sequence). V dropped 5 bases and J dropped 7 bases, with 12 bases sitting between them. DNA for the CDR3: TGTGCCAGCAGTACCCCTGGGAAGCAGCCCCAGCATTTT. It encodes CASSTPGKQPQHF.

Only one count was recorded for this clone. The chain has TRBV19 and TRBJ2-2; 8 bases align to TRBD2. Germline CDR1 LNHDA, CDR2 SQIVND (reference sequence). The CDR3 has 13 residues. With 5 bases clipped from V and 6 bases from J, the junction kept 2 bases outside the gene matches. CDR3 residues: CASSGGLAGELFF. Here the CDR3 DNA reads TGTGCCAGTAGTGGGGGACTAGCCGGGGAGCTGTTTTTT.